These 17 T cell receptor beta chains came from one sample sequenced in a study of blood T cell repertoires in COVID-19 (TCRdb year 2020). Preparation of the library involved the immunoSEQ multiplex PCR assay. The table comes from immuneACCESS by way of TCRdb, which keeps in-frame sequences with V and J called. Part of the clones is missing from these tables; in studies checked, under half for an unresolved V gene and the rest for unknown reasons. In this sample the table shows 150,000 to 200,000 clones, around 80% of which occur a single time. 13% of the sample rests with the top ten. Sample: PBMCs or T cells enriched from blood (not recorded which). The receptors were gathered from a woman between 55 and 75 years old who had recovered from COVID-19.

This chain links TRBV5-1 with TRBJ2-7; TRBD1 matches 10 bases. CDR3 length: 16 amino acids. J was trimmed by 6 bases and V by 4 bases; bases with no gene match: 13. Germline loops: CDR1 SGHRS, CDR2 YFSETQ. CDR3 in amino acids: CASSADLGTGAREQYF. In nucleotides, the CDR3 is TGCGCCAGCAGCGCCGACCTCGGGACAGGGGCGCGCGAGCAGTACTTC.

Only a few counts were recorded for this clone. DNA of the CDR3: TGTGCCAGTACCGGGGCGGGGAGTTATGGCTACACCTTC. Residues: CASTGAGSYGYTF. The chain couples TRBV19 to TRBJ1-2; possibly TRBD1 for D (5 bases). This CDR3 region has 13 residues. V lost 7 bases, J lost 5 bases, and 14 bases lay in between. The germline V gene encodes CDR1 LNHDA and CDR2 SQIVND (reference sequence).

This rearrangement joins TRBV5-4 to TRBJ1-2, with TRBD1 matching 10 bases. The V segment lost 4 bases and the J segment 8 bases; nucleotides outside the gene matches: 11. The CDR3 totals 15 residues. CDR1 is SGHNT and CDR2 is YYREEE in the germline V gene (reference sequence). The CDR3 sequence is CASSRQGAALVGYTF. The DNA for the CDR3 is TGTGCCAGCAGCCGACAGGGGGCCGCCTTGGTGGGCTACACCTTC.

J is TRBJ1-2 and V is TRBV25-1; 8 bases align to TRBD1. Germline CDR1 is MGHDK and CDR2 is SYGVNS. V gave up 5 bases and J gave up 3 bases; unmatched junction bases: 2. The CDR3 has 13 residues. The CDR3 DNA reads TGTGCCAGCAGTAAACAGGGGGACTATGGCTACACCTTC. As protein: CASSKQGDYGYTF.

J is TRBJ2-3 and V is TRBV20-1; 8 bases align to TRBD2. This CDR3 region has 20 residues. From germline, CDR1 is DFQATT and CDR2 SNEGSKA (reference sequence). After removal of 3 bases from V and 0 bases from J, the junction contained 20 bases not matched to a gene. This chain's CDR3 is CSASLPLGGRNLPSTDTQYF. For the CDR3, the DNA is TGCAGTGCTAGTCTCCCTTTGGGCGGGAGGAACCTACCTAGCACAGATACGCAGTATTTT.

This clone was recorded a few times. CDR3 protein: CASSSQKGTEAFF. CDR3 nucleotide sequence: TGTGCCAGCAGCAGTCAGAAGGGGACTGAAGCTTTCTTT. The rearrangement joins TRBV11-2 to TRBJ1-1; D may be TRBD1 (5 bases). V lost 5 bases and J lost 5, with 12 bases in between. The V gene's germline CDR1 is SGHAT and CDR2 FQNNGV. The CDR3 runs 13 residues. The whole variable domain, filled in from reference TRBV11-2 and TRBJ1-1, reads EAGVAQSPRYKIIEKRQSVAFWCNPISGHATLYWYQQILGQGPKLLIQFQNNGVVDDSQLPKDRFSAERLKGVDSTLKIQPAKLEDSAVYLCASSSQKGTEAFFGQGTRLTVV.

This sequence joins TRBV7-2 and TRBJ1-1; 8 nucleotides line up with TRBD1. From germline, CDR1 is SGHTA and CDR2 FQGNSA. V dropped 4 bases and J dropped 5; count of bases not matched to a gene: 3. This CDR3 is built from 13 residues. For the CDR3, the DNA is TGTGCCAGCAGCTGGACAGGGATTACTGAAGCTTTCTTT. Encoded protein: CASSWTGITEAFF.

The chain employs TRBV14 and TRBJ1-5; D remains unclear. The CDR3 totals 16 residues. Germline assignment: CDR1 SGHDN and CDR2 FVKESK. V lost 7 bases, J lost 0 bases, and 16 bases lay in between. The CDR3 is CASTSSGTYSNQPQHF. Here the CDR3 DNA reads TGTGCCAGCACGTCTTCGGGAACTTATAGCAATCAGCCCCAGCATTTT.

The genes are TRBV19 and TRBJ1-1; TRBD1 might be the D (5 bases). Germline V lookup: CDR1 LNHDA, CDR2 SQIVND (reference sequence). This CDR3 is 14 amino acids long. V gave up 3 bases and J gave up 1 base, with 9 bases separating them. The CDR3 region is CASSMQGSNTEAFF. The CDR3 nucleotides are TGTGCCAGTAGTATGCAGGGCTCGAACACTGAAGCTTTCTTT.

This clone was seen only a few times. The chain is built from TRBV6-5 and TRBJ2-7; D gene uncertain. The CDR3 runs to 13 residues. CDR1 MNHEY and CDR2 SVGAGI come from the germline V gene. The germline V and J ends were trimmed by 4 bases and 3 bases, with 10 bases remaining between them. Here the CDR3 DNA reads TGTGCCAGCAGTTCACACGGGTTCTACGAGCAGTACTTC. Translating gives CASSSHGFYEQYF.

The chain joins TRBV7-3 to TRBJ2-1; 10 bases match TRBD2. With 2 bases clipped from V and 7 bases from J, the junction kept 5 bases outside the gene matches. This CDR3 spans 15 amino acids. CDR1 and CDR2 (germline): SGHTA, FQGTGA. The CDR3 coding sequence is TGTGCCAGCAGCTTACTAGCGGGAGTAAGTAATGAGCAGTTCTTC. This codes for CASSLLAGVSNEQFF.

The chain joins TRBV27 to TRBJ1-5, with D possibly matching TRBD1 (5 bases). V was pared by 3 bases and J by 4 bases, with 13 bases between. CDR3 length: 15 amino acids. From germline, CDR1 is MNHEY and CDR2 SMNVEV (reference sequence). The CDR3 DNA follows: TGTGCCAGCAGTTTCACCGGCGGGGGTAATCAGCCCCAGCATTTT. It yields the protein CASSFTGGGNQPQHF.

The rearrangement uses TRBV5-1 and TRBJ2-4; 8 bases align to TRBD2. The trim removed 5 bases at V and 11 bases at J, leaving 12 bases unmatched. The CDR3 totals 14 residues. The V gene's germline CDR1 is SGHRS and CDR2 YFSETQ. CDR3 amino acids: CASSPDSGGTFQYF. In nucleotides, the CDR3 is TGCGCCAGCAGTCCTGACTCGGGGGGGACATTTCAGTACTTC.

This chain links TRBV20-1 with TRBJ2-5; D is unresolved. The V gene lost 3 bases and the J gene lost 2 bases, with 10 bases spanning the gap. Germline CDR1 DFQATT, CDR2 SNEGSKA (reference sequence). This CDR3 has 13 residues. The CDR3 DNA reads as TGCAGTGCTAGTATAACAGTACAAGAGACCCAGTACTTC. This sequence encodes CSASITVQETQYF.

This chain joins TRBV5-4 and TRBJ2-1; the D is unclear. CDR1 and CDR2 (germline): SGHNT, YYREEE (reference sequence). The V and J ends lost 4 bases and 8 bases respectively, with 13 bases between them. The CDR3 extends over 13 amino acids. CDR3 protein: CASSGPDGYEQFF. The CDR3 region has the DNA TGTGCCAGCAGCGGGCCTGATGGGTATGAGCAGTTCTTC.

The chain carries TRBV7-8 and TRBJ2-7, with TRBD2 matching 14 bases. CDR1 is SGHVS and CDR2 is FQNEAQ in the germline V gene. J gave up 2 bases and V 5 bases, and 14 bases lay outside the gene matches. The CDR3 has 19 residues. The CDR3 loop reads CASSPPGLAGVTGTYEQYF. The CDR3 nucleotides read TGTGCCAGCAGCCCTCCGGGACTAGCGGGAGTAACTGGTACCTACGAGCAGTACTTC.

V is TRBV9 and J is TRBJ1-5, with TRBD1 matching 10 bases. The CDR3 covers 16 residues. Germline V gene data show CDR1 as SGDLS and CDR2 as YYNGEE. The ends lost 3 bases at V and 6 bases at J; junction bases unmatched: 9. DNA for the CDR3: TGTGCCAGCAGCGCCGGGACAGGGGCTTCTGGTCAGCCCCAGCATTTT. It encodes CASSAGTGASGQPQHF.